This passage covers 11 T cell receptor beta chains from one sample sequenced in a study of CD8 T cells in Susac syndrome. An amount of RNA that ranged from about 0.45 to 1 ug was reverse transcribed with random hexamers. Via MiXCR, TCRdb re-called the immunoSEQ multiplex PCR reads, giving one row per CDR3 protein. The sample has a few hundred thousand distinct CDR3 sequences, roughly 93% seen once. The sequenced sample consisted of CD4+ T cells from PBMCs. The source of these receptors is a human donor with multiple sclerosis.

V usage is TRBV3-1 and J usage is TRBJ2-7; TRBD2 agrees at 7 bases. After removal of 4 bases from V and 3 bases from J, the junction contained 18 bases not matched to a gene. The CDR3 consists of 18 residues. The germline gives CDR1 LGHDT, CDR2 YNNKEL (reference sequence). The CDR3 reads CASSPGIMGGWGGYEQYV. CDR3 nucleotide sequence: TGTGCCAGCAGCCCCGGAATAATGGGCGGTTGGGGGGGCTACGAGCAGTACGTC.

This chain uses TRBV30 with TRBJ1-2; D not certain. The V end was cut by 1 base, the J end by 5 bases, with 11 bases between. The CDR3 has 13 amino acids. Germline CDR1 is GTSNPN and CDR2 is SVGIG (reference sequence). The CDR3 nucleotides read TGTGCCTGGAGTGGCCGTGACATTTATGGCTACACCTTC. Amino acid sequence: CAWSGRDIYGYTF. The full variable domain, rest sourced from reference TRBV30 and TRBJ1-2, is SQTIHQWPATLVQPVGSPLSLECTVEGTSNPNLYWYRQAAGRGLQLLFYSVGIGQISSEVPQNLSASRPQDRQFILSSKKLLLSDSGFYLCAWSGRDIYGYTFGSGTRLTVV.

DNA for the CDR3: TGCAGCGTGGCCCCAACCACCAGGATGAACACTGAAGCTTTCTTT. It is translated as CSVAPTTRMNTEAFF. This sequence joins TRBV29-1 and TRBJ1-1; D unclear. CDR3 length equals 15 residues. CDR1 and CDR2 (germline): SQVTM, ANQGSEA. V was shortened by 6 bases and J by 0 bases, with 17 bases between the two germline ends.

The J gene is TRBJ2-7, the V gene TRBV2; 11 positions match TRBD2. The CDR3 totals 16 residues. Germline CDR1 is SNHLY and CDR2 is FYNNEI. Trimming at V came to 7 bases and at J to 0 bases, leaving 8 bases not matched to a gene. The DNA for the CDR3 is TGTGCCAGCACTCGGGGGGGGACTAGCGGCTCCTACGAGCAGTACGTC. Its translation: CASTRGGTSGSYEQYV.

The J gene is TRBJ1-6, the V gene TRBV28; possibly TRBD1 for D (6 bases). The CDR3 length is 14 residues. Trimming removed 5 bases at V and 13 bases at J, with 18 bases between. Germline V CDR1 and CDR2: MDHEN, SYDVKM. CDR3 sequence: CASSLQGPVRPLHF. DNA of the CDR3: TGTGCCAGCAGTCTACAGGGACCAGTTAGGCCCCTCCACTTT.

With regard to this clonotype: A junction end diverges from the germline sequence, so it may reflect a read error. The chain uses TRBV20-1 and TRBJ1-1; D is ambiguous. This CDR3 has 9 amino acids. Germline CDR1 reads DFQATT; CDR2 reads SNEGSKA (reference sequence). This chain's CDR3 is CSARVEVFF. CDR3 DNA: TGCAGTGCTAGAGTTGAAGTTTTCTTT.

This chain links TRBV9 with TRBJ2-1; D ambiguous. Germline V gives CDR1 SGDLS, CDR2 YYNGEE. The V end was cut by 1 base, the J end by 8 bases, with 7 bases between. The length of the CDR3 is 12 residues. The CDR3 bases are TGTGCCAGCAGCGTAACGGGCTATGAGCAGTTCTTC. It yields the protein CASSVTGYEQFF.

The J gene is TRBJ2-2, the V gene TRBV25-1; D is unclear. Trimming took off 2 bases at V and 0 bases at J, with 10 bases between the two ends. Germline V gene lookup returns CDR1 MGHDK and CDR2 SYGVNS. This CDR3 region has 16 residues. CDR3 bases: TGTGCCAGCAGTGAAACAGTGCCAGCGAACACCGGGGAGCTGTTTTTT. Translated, it gives CASSETVPANTGELFF.

CDR3 sequence: CASSPAPRWANTGELFF. The CDR3 DNA is TGCGCCAGCAGCCCGGCCCCCAGGTGGGCGAACACCGGGGAGCTGTTTTTT. V is TRBV5-1 and J is TRBJ2-2; D unclear. This CDR3 comprises 17 residues. CDR1 SGHRS and CDR2 YFSETQ come from the germline V gene. The V and J ends lost 4 bases and 0 bases respectively, with 16 bases between them.

The chain combines TRBV5-4 with TRBJ2-5; 9 bases line up with TRBD2. The junction had 4 bases not matched to a gene; V was cut back by 4 bases and J by 3 bases. Germline assignment: CDR1 SGHNT and CDR2 YYREEE (reference sequence). CDR3 length: 14 amino acids. The DNA of the CDR3 is TGTGCCAGCAGCCTAGCGGGGAGGAAAGAGACCCAGTACTTC. Its translation: CASSLAGRKETQYF.

This chain joins TRBV7-8 and TRBJ2-3, with TRBD2 matching over 8 bases. Germline V gene data show CDR1 as SGHVS and CDR2 as FQNEAQ. This CDR3 comprises 18 residues. The V segment lost 5 bases and the J segment 2 bases; nucleotides outside the gene matches: 15. As DNA, the CDR3 is TGTGCCAGCAGCCCGGTCGGGGGGGTGGCTAGGGACACAGATACGCAGTATTTT. Amino acid sequence: CASSPVGGVARDTDTQYF.